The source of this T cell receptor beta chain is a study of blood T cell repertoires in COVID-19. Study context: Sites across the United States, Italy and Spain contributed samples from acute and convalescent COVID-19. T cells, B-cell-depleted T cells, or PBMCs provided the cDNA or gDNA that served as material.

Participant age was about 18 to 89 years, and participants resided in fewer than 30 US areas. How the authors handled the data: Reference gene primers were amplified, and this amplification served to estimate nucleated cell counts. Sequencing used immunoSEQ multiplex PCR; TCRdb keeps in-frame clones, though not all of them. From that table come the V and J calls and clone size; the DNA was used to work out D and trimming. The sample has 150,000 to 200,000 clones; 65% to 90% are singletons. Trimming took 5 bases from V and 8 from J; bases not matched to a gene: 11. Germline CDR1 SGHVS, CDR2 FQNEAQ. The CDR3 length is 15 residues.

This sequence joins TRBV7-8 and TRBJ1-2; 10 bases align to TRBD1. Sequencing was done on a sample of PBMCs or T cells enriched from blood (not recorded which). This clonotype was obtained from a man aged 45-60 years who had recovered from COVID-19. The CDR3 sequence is CASSVRDRGKGGYTF. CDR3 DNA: TGTGCCAGCAGCGTCCGGGACAGGGGAAAGGGAGGCTACACCTTC.